The 32 T cell receptor beta chains given below trace back to one sample, sequenced in a study of molecular identifiers for immune sequencing clone quantification. TCRdb re-called the PCR reads through MiXCR, storing one row per CDR3 protein. The table shows about half a million distinct CDR3 sequences, with roughly 25% occurring only once. Source material: naive CD8+ T cells from blood, with Jurkat cell RNA spiked in. The subset here: FACS-sorted CD8+CD4-CCR7+CD45RA+ naive T cells. The source is a human donor in good health. Some libraries in this study had Jurkat cell RNA spiked in.

This clonotype has a count of ten or more. The chain joins TRBV28 to TRBJ2-1, with 8 bases fitting TRBD2. The CDR3 sequence is 14 residues long. Germline CDR1 and CDR2: MDHEN and SYDVKM. V was pared by 4 bases and J by 9 bases, with 8 bases of the junction left unmatched. Written as DNA, the CDR3 is TGTGCCAGCAGTTCCGGGACTAGGTACGGTGAGCAGTTCTTC. This gives the protein CASSSGTRYGEQFF.

This clonotype was seen repeatedly, ten times or more. V usage is TRBV30 and J usage is TRBJ2-1, with TRBD2 matching 10 bases. The germline CDR1 and CDR2 sequences are GTSNPN and SVGIG (reference sequence). The CDR3 has 14 residues. V trimming: 4 bases; J trimming: 5 bases; junction bases outside the gene matches: 5. The CDR3, as DNA: TGTGCCTGGACCCCGGGACTAGCGAACAATGAGCAGTTCTTC. Translation gives CAWTPGLANNEQFF.

Note on this clonotype: With a much larger clone just one base away, this may be a read error. This rearrangement joins TRBV29-1 to TRBJ2-2, with TRBD1 matching 10 bases. V gave up 0 bases and J gave up 3 bases; unmatched junction bases: 13. The CDR3 loop spans 19 amino acids. The germline CDR1 and CDR2 sequences are SQVTM and ANQGSEA. The CDR3 DNA reads as TGCAGCGTTGAAGATCCCTCGGACAGGGGGTCCGGGGACACCGGGGAGCTGTTTTTT. It yields the protein CSVEDPSDRGSGDTGELFF.

This clonotype was observed at least ten times. The chain joins TRBV28 to TRBJ2-1; either TRBD1 or TRBD2 may supply D (5 bases each). Per the germline V gene, CDR1 is MDHEN and CDR2 is SYDVKM. Trimming took 1 base from V and 7 from J, leaving 17 bases between them. CDR3 length: 16 residues. CDR3 sequence reads: CASSLYGDRGPNEQFF. In nucleotides, the CDR3 is TGTGCCAGCAGTTTATACGGGGACCGTGGCCCTAATGAGCAGTTCTTC.

This clonotype was seen more than once but under ten times. The V call is TRBV20-1, the J call TRBJ2-1; TRBD2 aligns across 7 bases. CDR1 is DFQATT and CDR2 is SNEGSKA in the germline V gene (reference sequence). The V and J ends lost 0 bases and 8 bases, in that order; junction bases with no gene match: 4. This CDR3 spans 13 amino acids. As DNA, the CDR3 is TGCAGTGCTAGAGAGAGGGGAGGGTATGAGCAGTTCTTC. Its translation is CSARERGGYEQFF.

This clonotype was counted a few times. The chain employs TRBV4-3 and TRBJ2-3; D is uncertain. The CDR3 has 14 amino acids. Trimming took off 4 bases at V and 4 bases at J, with 12 bases between the two ends. Germline-derived CDR1 and CDR2 are LGHNA and YSLEER. CDR3 bases: TGCGCCAGCAGCCCGTCCTTCGGCGCAGATACGCAGTATTTT. This encodes CASSPSFGADTQYF.

V gene TRBV9 combines with J gene TRBJ1-3; 8 nucleotides line up with TRBD1. The J segment lost 4 bases and the V segment lost 1 base, leaving 10 bases of the junction unmatched. The germline CDR1 and CDR2 sequences are SGDLS and YYNGEE. The CDR3 loop spans 17 amino acids. The DNA for the CDR3 is TGTGCCAGCAGCGTATCCGGACAGGGTGTGGCGGGAAACACCATATATTTT. This sequence encodes CASSVSGQGVAGNTIYF.

CDR3 in amino acids: CATSRDGAAGGEQYF. For the CDR3, the DNA is TGTGCCACCAGCAGAGATGGGGCCGCGGGGGGCGAGCAGTACTTC. The rearrangement links TRBV15 to TRBJ2-7; 8 positions match TRBD2. V dropped 0 bases and J dropped 6; count of bases not matched to a gene: 7. The CDR3 sequence is 15 residues long. The germline gives CDR1 LNHNV, CDR2 YYDKDF (reference sequence).

CDR3 DNA sequence: TGTGCCAGCAGCTTGGGCCCCCTCGGGCAAGAGACCCAGTACTTC. Protein product: CASSLGPLGQETQYF. The chain is built from TRBV5-6 and TRBJ2-5; D is undetermined. The germline V gene encodes CDR1 SGHDT and CDR2 YYEEEE. Trimming cost V 0 bases and J 2 bases, with 11 bases left between them. The CDR3 spans 15 residues.

Comment on this clonotype: A much more abundant neighbour one base away suggests this may be a read error. The chain couples TRBV4-1 to TRBJ1-2; TRBD1 is a possible D gene (5 bases). The germline V gene has CDR1 MGHRA and CDR2 YSYEKL. Trimming left V 0 bases short and J 4 bases short, with 12 bases between. This CDR3 comprises 15 residues. The CDR3: CASSQERGRGYGYTF. CDR3 DNA sequence: TGCGCCAGCAGCCAAGAACGGGGGAGAGGCTATGGCTACACCTTC.

The chain uses TRBV29-1 and TRBJ1-1; D may be TRBD1 (5 bases). Germline V gene lookup returns CDR1 SQVTM and CDR2 ANQGSEA. The CDR3 totals 11 residues. CDR3 in DNA: TGCAGGGTGACAGTGAACACTGAAGCTTTCTTT. As protein: CRVTVNTEAFF.

This clonotype was seen ten or more times. The chain links TRBV4-2 to TRBJ2-3, with a possible D match to TRBD1 (6 bases). V lost 4 bases and J 2 bases, leaving 10 bases between the germline ends. The length of the CDR3 is 14 residues. Germline lookup yields CDR1 LGHNA and CDR2 YNFKEQ. The DNA for the CDR3 is TGTGCCAGCAGCCTGGGACAACTCACAGATACGCAGTATTTT. Its translation: CASSLGQLTDTQYF.

This chain connects TRBV6-5 to TRBJ2-7; unclear D gene. Trimming cost V 2 bases and J 3 bases, with 11 bases left between them. The germline gives CDR1 MNHEY, CDR2 SVGAGI. The CDR3 contains 14 residues. The chain's CDR3 is CASSYAEQLYEQYF. The DNA for the CDR3 is TGTGCCAGCAGTTACGCAGAACAGCTCTACGAGCAGTACTTC.

This sequence joins TRBV15 and TRBJ2-5, with D uncertain. Deletions cut 3 bases from V and 3 bases from J, with 17 bases between. CDR1 and CDR2 from the germline V gene are LNHNV and YYDKDF (reference sequence). This CDR3 region has 16 residues. This CDR3 reads CATSSRRKWGKETQYF. The DNA for the CDR3 is TGTGCCACCAGCAGTCGCCGGAAGTGGGGTAAAGAGACCCAGTACTTC. The entire variable domain, with the rest obtained from reference TRBV15 and TRBJ2-5, is as follows: DAMVIQNPRYQVTQFGKPVTLSCSQTLNHNVMYWYQQKSSQAPKLLFHYYDKDFNNEADTPDNFQSRRPNTSFCFLDIRSPGLGDTAMYLCATSSRRKWGKETQYFGPGTRLLVL.

This clonotype appeared a few times. J is TRBJ2-7 and V is TRBV27, with D perhaps TRBD1 or TRBD2 (6 bases each). CDR3 length: 13 residues. V was shortened by 6 bases and J by 5 bases, with 14 bases between the two germline ends. CDR1 and CDR2 from the germline V gene are MNHEY and SMNVEV (reference sequence). Here the CDR3 reads CASRGGRMNEQYF. The CDR3 coding sequence is TGTGCCAGCAGAGGGGGGAGGATGAACGAGCAGTACTTC.

Worth noting for this clonotype: A much bigger clone sits one base away, suggesting this may be a read error. The V and J genes are TRBV7-2 and TRBJ2-3, with D possibly TRBD1 on 5 matching bases. The ends were cut back, 0 bases at V and 6 bases at J, with 13 bases in the middle. Per the germline V gene, CDR1 is SGHTA and CDR2 is FQGNSA. The CDR3 has 15 residues. The CDR3 bases are TGTGCCAGCAGCTTAGCGTTCAGGGCGGATGATACGCAGTATTTT. This gives the protein CASSLAFRADDTQYF. The full variable domain, its missing parts supplied by reference TRBV7-2 and TRBJ2-3, is GAGVSQSPSNKVTEKGKDVELRCDPISGHTALYWYRQSLGQGLEFLIYFQGNSAPDKSGLPSDRFSAERTGGSVSTLTIQRTQQEDSAVYLCASSLAFRADDTQYFGPGTRLTVL.

This clonotype was seen ten or more times. The gene calls are TRBV12-3 or TRBV12-4 and TRBJ2-2; TRBD2 matches 8 bases. V shed 3 bases, J shed 0 bases, and the junction held 3 bases outside the gene matches. The CDR3 spans 16 residues. The DNA of the CDR3 is TGTGCCAGCAGTTTCATAGCGGGAACGAACACCGGGGAGCTGTTTTTT. It translates to CASSFIAGTNTGELFF.

The chain uses TRBV4-3 and TRBJ2-2; possibly TRBD2 for D (6 bases). Deletions cut 0 bases from V and 3 bases from J, with 14 bases between. CDR3 size: 17 residues. Germline V gene lookup returns CDR1 LGHNA and CDR2 YSLEER. CDR3 residues: CASSQDRREWDTGELFF. CDR3 sequence (DNA): TGCGCCAGCAGCCAAGATCGGAGGGAATGGGACACCGGGGAGCTGTTTTTT.

This chain joins TRBV28 and TRBJ2-3, with D uncertain. CDR3 length: 13 residues. Per germline, CDR1 MDHEN and CDR2 SYDVKM. The V end lost 5 bases, the J end lost 5 bases, and 11 bases lay between the germline ends. The CDR3, as DNA: TGTGCCAGCAGTCGAACCAGGAGAGATACGCAGTATTTT. It translates to CASSRTRRDTQYF.

This clonotype has more than one count but fewer than ten. The CDR3 bases are TGTGCCAGCAGCCATGAGACTAGCGGGAGCACAGATACGCAGTATTTT. It specifies CASSHETSGSTDTQYF. The chain is built from TRBV4-2 and TRBJ2-3; TRBD2 agrees at 10 bases. The V gene's germline CDR1 is LGHNA and CDR2 YNFKEQ. Trimming cost V 3 bases and J 0 bases; bases outside gene matches: 3. The CDR3 totals 16 residues.

The chain has TRBV30 and TRBJ2-1; 8 bases fit TRBD1. Per the germline V gene, CDR1 is GTSNPN and CDR2 is SVGIG (reference sequence). CDR3 length equals 15 residues. J gave up 12 bases and V 1 base, and 14 bases lay outside the gene matches. The CDR3 is CAWSELAGQGELQFF. CDR3 nucleotides: TGTGCCTGGAGTGAATTGGCCGGACAGGGCGAGTTGCAGTTCTTC.

This clonotype was seen only a few times. This sequence joins TRBV19 and TRBJ2-3, with TRBD1 identical over 9 bases. CDR3 length equals 16 residues. J lost 0 bases, V lost 5 bases, and 6 bases had no gene match. Looked up from germline, CDR1 is LNHDA and CDR2 is SQIVND (reference sequence). CDR3 amino acids: CASSPRDRASTDTQYF. Here the CDR3 DNA reads TGTGCCAGTAGTCCTAGGGACAGGGCAAGCACAGATACGCAGTATTTT. Full variable domain (missing parts from reference TRBV19 and TRBJ2-3): DGGITQSPKYLFRKEGQNVTLSCEQNLNHDAMYWYRQDPGQGLRLIYYSQIVNDFQKGDIAEGYSVSREKKESFPLTVTSAQKNPTAFYLCASSPRDRASTDTQYFGPGTRLTVL.

This clonotype was counted ten times or more. This chain uses TRBV5-1 with TRBJ1-1, with D possibly matching TRBD1 (5 bases). The germline V and J ends were trimmed by 5 bases and 5 bases, with 22 bases remaining between them. Germline V CDR1 and CDR2: SGHRS, YFSETQ. The CDR3 is 16 amino acids. The CDR3 coding sequence is TGCGCCAGCAGTTATAACCCGGACATGGGGAGGACTGAAGCTTTCTTT. As protein: CASSYNPDMGRTEAFF.

In regard to this clonotype: The CDR3 does not end in the conserved phenylalanine or tryptophan, so this is likely a read error. This chain joins TRBV7-6 and TRBJ2-5; no clear D gene. CDR3 size: 15 residues. Trimming removed 2 bases at V and 2 bases at J, with 12 bases between. Germline CDR1 reads SGHVS; CDR2 reads FNYEAQ. CDR3 coding DNA: TGTGCCAGCAGCTTATCCCTGCCAACTCAAGAGACCCAGTACTGC. Translation: CASSLSLPTQETQYC.

The chain couples TRBV30 to TRBJ1-2, with unresolved D. V was clipped by 2 bases and J by 8 bases, with 12 bases between them. The CDR3 spans 12 residues. Germline V lookup: CDR1 GTSNPN, CDR2 SVGIG (reference sequence). CDR3 sequence (DNA): TGTGCCTGGAGTCGGACGGCACCAGGCTACACCTTC. It specifies CAWSRTAPGYTF.

The sample holds a few counts of this clonotype. J is TRBJ2-1 and V is TRBV12-3 or TRBV12-4, with D maybe TRBD1 (6 bases). This CDR3 is built from 15 residues. The germline V and J ends were trimmed by 6 bases and 7 bases, with 19 bases remaining between them. CDR3: CASSPTPGQFNEQFF. The CDR3 DNA follows: TGTGCCAGCAGCCCCACCCCCGGACAGTTTAATGAGCAGTTCTTC.

The chain links TRBV2 to TRBJ1-1; unclear D gene. This CDR3 spans 16 amino acids. Germline-derived CDR1 and CDR2 are SNHLY and FYNNEI. Between the trimmed V and J ends, which lost 4 bases and 5 bases, there was a span of 20 bases. CDR3 nucleotide sequence: TGTGCCAGCAGTGGCTCGCACGGGAGGGCGGGAACTGAAGCTTTCTTT. The encoded protein is CASSGSHGRAGTEAFF.

Notes on this clonotype: One base away lies a much larger clone, so this may be a sequencing read error. This chain connects TRBV29-1 to TRBJ2-6, with D perhaps matching TRBD1 (6 bases). The CDR3 consists of 16 residues. The V gene lost 4 bases and the J gene lost 7 bases, with 20 bases spanning the gap. Germline CDR1 and CDR2: SQVTM and ANQGSEA. The CDR3 sequence: CSVAAGQIFGANVLTF. CDR3 DNA: TGCAGCGTTGCAGCCGGACAGATATTTGGTGCCAACGTCCTGACTTTC.

This sequence joins TRBV5-3 and TRBJ2-2; 9 bases are shared with TRBD1. TRBV5-3 is an open reading frame whose function is uncertain. V gave up 8 bases and J gave up 3 bases; unmatched junction bases: 17. The CDR3 has 18 residues. CDR3 protein: CASTTDRGGTIDTGELFF. The CDR3 region has the DNA TGTGCCAGCACCACAGACAGGGGGGGAACAATTGACACCGGGGAGCTGTTTTTT.

This sequence joins TRBV7-9 and TRBJ1-2; tentative D call: TRBD1 (5 bases). Germline CDR1 is SEHNR and CDR2 is FQNEAQ (reference sequence). V dropped 1 base and J dropped 1 base, with 16 bases sitting between them. The CDR3 extends over 17 amino acids. In DNA, the CDR3 is TGTGCCAGCAGCTTAGGTTCAGGGTCCCCGAGTAACTATGGCTACACCTTC. It yields the protein CASSLGSGSPSNYGYTF.

This clonotype came up a few times. This chain joins TRBV6-2 or TRBV6-3 and TRBJ2-5; 12 bases match TRBD2. Germline CDR1 and CDR2: MNHEY and SVGEGT. CDR3 length: 16 residues. V shed 4 bases, J shed 1 base, and the junction held 4 bases outside the gene matches. The CDR3 bases are TGTGCCAGCAGTTCCCTGGGACTAGCGGGCCAAGAGACCCAGTACTTC. Its protein product is CASSSLGLAGQETQYF.

Concerning this clonotype: A much larger clonotype is one base distant, so this may be a read error. The V and J genes are TRBV7-3 and TRBJ1-1, with 7 nucleotides matching TRBD1. Trimming at V came to 1 base and at J to 3 bases, leaving 23 bases not matched to a gene. Germline-derived CDR1 and CDR2 are SGHTA and FQGTGA. CDR3 length equals 21 residues. In DNA, the CDR3 is TGTGCCAGCAGCTTAAAACCCTTCGGGAATCCTCTGACAGGGAAGGACACTGAAGCTTTCTTT. Its translation: CASSLKPFGNPLTGKDTEAFF.